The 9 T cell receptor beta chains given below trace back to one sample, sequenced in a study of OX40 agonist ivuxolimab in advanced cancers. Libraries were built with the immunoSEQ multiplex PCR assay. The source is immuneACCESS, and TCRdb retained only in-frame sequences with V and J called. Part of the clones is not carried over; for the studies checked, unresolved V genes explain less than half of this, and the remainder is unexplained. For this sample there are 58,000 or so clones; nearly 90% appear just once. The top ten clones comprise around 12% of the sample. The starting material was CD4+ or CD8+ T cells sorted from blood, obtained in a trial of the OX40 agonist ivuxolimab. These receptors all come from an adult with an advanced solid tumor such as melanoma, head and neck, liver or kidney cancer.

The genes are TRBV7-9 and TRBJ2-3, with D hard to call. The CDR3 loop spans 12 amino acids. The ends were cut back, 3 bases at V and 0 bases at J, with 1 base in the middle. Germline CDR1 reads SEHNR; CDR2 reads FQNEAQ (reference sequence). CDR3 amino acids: CASSLSTDTQYF. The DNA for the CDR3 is TGTGCCAGCAGCTTGAGCACAGATACGCAGTATTTT.

The CDR3 DNA sequence: TGTGCCATCAGTGGCCAGGACGCCTATGGCTACACCTTC. It encodes CAISGQDAYGYTF. V usage is TRBV10-3 and J usage is TRBJ1-2; D remains unclear. This CDR3 comprises 13 residues. Deletions cut 4 bases from V and 4 bases from J, with 10 bases between. The germline gives CDR1 ENHRY, CDR2 SYGVKD.

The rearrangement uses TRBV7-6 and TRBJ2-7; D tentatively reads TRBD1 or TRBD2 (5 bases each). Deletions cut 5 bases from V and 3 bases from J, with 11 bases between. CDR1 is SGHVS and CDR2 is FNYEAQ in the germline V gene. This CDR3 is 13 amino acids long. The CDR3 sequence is CASSPGTDYEQYF. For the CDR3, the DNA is TGTGCCAGCAGCCCCGGGACCGACTACGAGCAGTACTTC.

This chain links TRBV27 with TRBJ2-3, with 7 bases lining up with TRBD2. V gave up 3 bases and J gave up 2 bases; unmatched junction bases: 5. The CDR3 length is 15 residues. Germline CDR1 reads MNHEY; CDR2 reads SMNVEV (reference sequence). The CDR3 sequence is CASSFLAASTDTQYF. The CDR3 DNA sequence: TGTGCCAGCAGTTTTCTAGCGGCCTCCACAGATACGCAGTATTTT.

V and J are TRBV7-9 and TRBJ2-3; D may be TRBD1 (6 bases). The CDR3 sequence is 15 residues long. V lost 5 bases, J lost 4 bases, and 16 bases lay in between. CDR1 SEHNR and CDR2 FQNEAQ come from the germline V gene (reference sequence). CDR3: CASSQDPGAPDTQYF. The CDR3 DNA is TGTGCCAGCAGCCAGGATCCAGGGGCTCCAGATACGCAGTATTTT.

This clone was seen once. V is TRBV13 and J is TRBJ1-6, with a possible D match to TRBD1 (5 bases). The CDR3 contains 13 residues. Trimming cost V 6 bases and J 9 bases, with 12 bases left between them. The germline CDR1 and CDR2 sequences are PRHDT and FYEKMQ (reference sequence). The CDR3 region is CASRAGGVSPLHF. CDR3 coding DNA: TGTGCCAGCAGGGCGGGGGGGGTTTCACCCCTCCACTTT.

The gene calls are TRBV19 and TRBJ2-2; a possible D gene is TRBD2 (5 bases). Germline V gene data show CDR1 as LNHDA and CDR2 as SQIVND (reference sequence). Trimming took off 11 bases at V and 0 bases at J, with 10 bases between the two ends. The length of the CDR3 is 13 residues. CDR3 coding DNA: TGTGCCGTCCGGGGTCCGAACACCGGGGAGCTGTTTTTT. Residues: CAVRGPNTGELFF.

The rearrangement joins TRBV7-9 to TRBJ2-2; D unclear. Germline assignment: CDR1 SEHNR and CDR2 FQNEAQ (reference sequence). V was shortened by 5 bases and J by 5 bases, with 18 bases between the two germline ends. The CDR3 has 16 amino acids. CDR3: CASSPPSSGRTGELFF. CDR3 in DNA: TGTGCCAGCAGCCCACCCAGCTCTGGACGGACCGGGGAGCTGTTTTTT.

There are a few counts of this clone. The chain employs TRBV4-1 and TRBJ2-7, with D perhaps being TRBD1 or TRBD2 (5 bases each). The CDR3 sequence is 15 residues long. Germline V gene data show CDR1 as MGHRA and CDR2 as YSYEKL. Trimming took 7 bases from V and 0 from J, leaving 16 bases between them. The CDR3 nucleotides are TGCGCCAGCAAAGTCGGGGACGCCAGCTCCTACGAGCAGTACTTC. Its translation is CASKVGDASSYEQYF.